This TCR beta chain was observed in a study of cytomegalovirus exposure and HLA in healthy donors. Germline V CDR1 and CDR2: WSHSY, SAAADI. The CDR3 is 13 residues long. Trimming stripped 5 bases from V and 3 bases from J, with 11 bases between. Researchers ran the PCR with 60 Vbeta and 13 Jbeta primers. This table comes from immunoSEQ multiplex PCR, and its TCRdb copy is limited to in-frame clones, with some not included. The sample has 63,000 or so clones, around 79% seen once; the top ten hold around 7%. This receptor was taken from a woman aged 25-40 years in good health and CMV-seropositive. Sequenced: PBMCs. V usage is TRBV10-2 and J usage is TRBJ2-7; D gene ambiguous. Written as DNA, the CDR3 is TGCGCCAGCAGTATACTATCGGACTACGAGCAGTACTTC. Encoded protein: CASSILSDYEQYF.